Listed below are T cell receptor beta chains from one sample, sequenced in a study of human T cells and chemical hapten exposure. TCRdb itself ran the RACE reads through MiXCR, one entry per CDR3 protein. The data hold approximately 80,000 distinct CDR3 sequences, with around 7% observed a single time. The material sequenced was whole blood, taken in connection with sensitization to the hapten diphenylcyclopropenone (DPC). The receptor set was obtained from a woman aged 25 to 39 with alopecia areata. Some clones in this sample may be carry-over from other donors' samples. The CDR3 runs from the conserved cysteine through the conserved F or W. The D gene is left open where the match is weak. Not all rows give a size; the values are once, few, many and, for expanded clones, a class.

CDR3	DNA	length	size	J	V	D
CASSLVPTGSIMNTEAFF	TGCGCCAGCAGCTTGGTCCCGACAGGGAGCATCATGAACACTGAAGCTTTCTTT	18	few	TRBJ1-1	TRBV5-1	TRBD1
CASSLAREVYSPLHF	TGTGCCAGCAGTTTAGCCAGGGAGGTATATTCACCCCTCCACTTT	15	medium-sized	TRBJ1-6	TRBV27	NA
CSVQGGGGEKLFF	TGCAGCGTTCAAGGGGGAGGTGGAGAAAAACTGTTTTTT	13	NA	TRBJ1-4	TRBV29-1	NA
CASSEYSGPYNEQFF	TGTGCCAGCAGTGAATATAGCGGGCCTTACAATGAGCAGTTCTTC	15	few	TRBJ2-1	TRBV25-1	TRBD2
CASSVRQGFGYTF	TGTGCCAGCAGCGTAAGACAGGGCTTTGGCTACACCTTC	13	few	TRBJ1-2	TRBV7-9	TRBD1
CASSLDRLAGTAEQFF	TGTGCCAGCAGCTTAGACCGACTAGCGGGTACTGCTGAGCAGTTCTTC	16	many	TRBJ2-1	TRBV11-2	TRBD2
CASSQSGLPQFF	TGTGCCAGCAGCCAATCGGGACTCCCTCAGTTCTTC	12	NA	TRBJ2-1	TRBV3-1	NA
CASTPDRLRNYGYTF	TGTGCCAGCACACCAGACAGGCTTCGTAACTATGGCTACACCTTC	15	few	TRBJ1-2	TRBV12-3/TRBV12-4	NA
CATFFRSTDTQYF	TGTGCCACGTTTTTCAGGAGCACAGATACGCAGTATTTT	13	few	TRBJ2-3	TRBV6-1	NA
CASSQTQNTQYF	TGTGCCAGCAGCCAGACGCAAAATACGCAGTATTTT	12	few	TRBJ2-3	TRBV11-1	NA
CASRGRGGLLSEQFF	TGTGCCAGCAGGGGACGGGGGGGCCTACTTAGTGAGCAGTTCTTC	15	many	TRBJ2-1	TRBV6-1	TRBD2
CSAASRMETQYF	TGCAGTGCTGCCTCGAGGATGGAGACCCAGTACTTC	12	many	TRBJ2-5	TRBV20-1	NA
CSARGLSGNTIYF	TGCAGTGCTAGAGGTCTCTCTGGAAACACCATATATTTT	13	many	TRBJ1-3	TRBV20-1	NA
CASSPKDSRNQPQHF	TGTGCCAGCTCACCAAAGGACAGCAGAAATCAGCCCCAGCATTTT	15	many	TRBJ1-5	TRBV18	NA
CSVERWGGGGTIGFF	TGCAGCGTTGAACGATGGGGGGGGGGAGGTACGATCGGGTTCTTC	15	many	TRBJ2-1	TRBV29-1	TRBD2
CASSQGLLQNNQPQHF	TGCGCCAGCAGCCAAGGACTACTACAGAACAATCAGCCCCAGCATTTT	16	many	TRBJ1-5	TRBV4-1	NA
CASRRAGGAYEQYF	TGTGCCAGCAGGAGGGCAGGGGGGGCCTACGAGCAGTACTTC	14	NA	TRBJ2-7	TRBV5-6	NA
CASSYRDGYTF	TGTGCCAGCAGTTACAGGGATGGCTACACCTTC	11	many	TRBJ1-2	TRBV6-6	NA